This is a list of T cell receptor beta chains from one sample in a study of shared clonotypes between healthy human individuals. Measured with immunoSEQ multiplex PCR; TCRdb has only the in-frame clones, and not every one. The table lists about 600,000 clones, 97% of them singletons. The specimen was naive CD4+ T cells sorted from blood. The receptors stem from a woman aged 30 to 39 in good health. CDR3s include the opening cysteine and the closing phenylalanine or tryptophan. The D gene is left open where the match is weak. Size is stated for part of the rows, as once, few or many counts, or as a class when the clone is expanded.

clone_size: .; v_call: TRBV2; d_call: .; j_call: TRBJ1-5; cdr3_aa: CASSGEDNQPQHF; cdr3_nt: TGTGCCAGCAGTGGAGAGGACAATCAGCCCCAGCATTTT
clone_size: .; v_call: TRBV30; d_call: .; j_call: TRBJ1-4; cdr3_aa: CAWSVQRKLFF; cdr3_nt: TGTGCCTGGAGTGTACAGCGGAAACTGTTTTTT
clone_size: .; v_call: TRBV28; d_call: .; j_call: TRBJ2-1; cdr3_aa: CASSRDSSSYNEQFF; cdr3_nt: TGTGCCAGCAGCCGAGACAGTAGCTCCTACAATGAGCAGTTCTTC
clone_size: .; v_call: TRBV28; d_call: .; j_call: TRBJ2-6; cdr3_aa: CASHNPSGANVLTF; cdr3_nt: TGTGCCAGCCACAACCCCTCTGGGGCCAACGTCCTGACTTTC
clone_size: .; v_call: TRBV7-9; d_call: .; j_call: TRBJ1-2; cdr3_aa: CASSLEAFNYGYTF; cdr3_nt: TGTGCCAGCAGCTTAGAGGCATTTAACTATGGCTACACCTTC
clone_size: .; v_call: TRBV7-8; d_call: TRBD2; j_call: TRBJ2-6; cdr3_aa: CASSLLAGGRSGANVLTF; cdr3_nt: TGTGCCAGCAGCTTGCTAGCGGGAGGGCGTTCTGGGGCCAACGTCCTGACTTTC
clone_size: .; v_call: TRBV28; d_call: .; j_call: TRBJ2-1; cdr3_aa: CASSFSFFGYNEQFF; cdr3_nt: TGTGCCAGCAGTTTTTCTTTTTTTGGGTACAATGAGCAGTTCTTC
clone_size: .; v_call: TRBV5-8; d_call: TRBD1; j_call: TRBJ2-7; cdr3_aa: CASSPGQGHNSYEQYF; cdr3_nt: TGTGCCAGCAGCCCCGGACAGGGCCATAACTCCTACGAGCAGTACTTC
clone_size: .; v_call: TRBV5-1; d_call: .; j_call: TRBJ2-5; cdr3_aa: CASSLGGGQETQYF; cdr3_nt: TGCGCCAGCAGCTTGGGTGGAGGACAAGAGACCCAGTACTTC
clone_size: .; v_call: TRBV5-1; d_call: .; j_call: TRBJ2-2; cdr3_aa: CASSYLQANTGELFF; cdr3_nt: TGCGCCAGCAGCTATTTACAGGCGAACACCGGGGAGCTGTTTTTT
clone_size: .; v_call: TRBV6-1; d_call: .; j_call: TRBJ2-3; cdr3_aa: CASAPGQAPATQYF; cdr3_nt: TGTGCCAGCGCGCCGGGGCAGGCCCCTGCTACGCAGTATTTT
clone_size: .; v_call: TRBV5-8; d_call: .; j_call: TRBJ1-3; cdr3_aa: CASSFPYGISGNTIYF; cdr3_nt: TGTGCCAGCAGCTTTCCTTACGGGATCTCTGGAAACACCATATATTTT
clone_size: .; v_call: TRBV19; d_call: .; j_call: TRBJ2-3; cdr3_aa: CASSISGQPADTQYF; cdr3_nt: TGTGCCAGTAGTATTAGCGGCCAACCCGCAGATACGCAGTATTTT
clone_size: .; v_call: TRBV7-9; d_call: .; j_call: TRBJ1-1; cdr3_aa: CASSLAGTGEAFF; cdr3_nt: TGTGCCAGCAGCTTAGCGGGGACGGGTGAAGCTTTCTTT
clone_size: .; v_call: TRBV10-2; d_call: .; j_call: TRBJ1-1; cdr3_aa: CASSGGWKTEAFF; cdr3_nt: TGCGCCAGCAGTGGGGGGTGGAAGACTGAAGCTTTCTTT
clone_size: .; v_call: TRBV5-4; d_call: TRBD1; j_call: TRBJ2-3; cdr3_aa: CASSSYKTGAATDTQYF; cdr3_nt: TGTGCCAGCAGCTCCTACAAGACAGGGGCCGCGACAGATACGCAGTATTTT
clone_size: .; v_call: TRBV5-1; d_call: TRBD1; j_call: TRBJ1-2; cdr3_aa: CASSSGRDRANYGYTF; cdr3_nt: TGCGCCAGCAGCTCGGGGCGGGACAGGGCTAACTATGGCTACACCTTC
clone_size: .; v_call: TRBV28; d_call: TRBD1; j_call: TRBJ1-1; cdr3_aa: CASSSAGQGTSKGVF; cdr3_nt: TGTGCCAGCAGTTCCGCGGGACAGGGGACCTCAAAGGGGGTCTTT
clone_size: .; v_call: TRBV6-5; d_call: .; j_call: TRBJ1-3; cdr3_aa: CASSSMISGNTIYF; cdr3_nt: TGTGCCAGCAGTTCAATGATCTCTGGAAACACCATATATTTT
clone_size: .; v_call: TRBV28; d_call: TRBD2; j_call: TRBJ2-7; cdr3_aa: CASSPFLSGGNYEQYF; cdr3_nt: TGTGCCAGCAGCCCCTTCCTAAGCGGGGGAAACTACGAGCAGTACTTC
clone_size: .; v_call: TRBV19; d_call: TRBD2; j_call: TRBJ2-1; cdr3_aa: CASSRPGLDIYNEQFF; cdr3_nt: TGTGCCAGTAGTAGACCGGGACTAGACATATACAATGAGCAGTTCTTC
clone_size: once; v_call: TRBV28; d_call: .; j_call: TRBJ1-2; cdr3_aa: CASSLSLLNYGYTF; cdr3_nt: TGTGCCAGCAGTTTAAGCCTTTTGAACTATGGCTACACCTTC
clone_size: .; v_call: TRBV29-1; d_call: .; j_call: TRBJ2-4; cdr3_aa: CSVAGVAKNIQYF; cdr3_nt: TGCAGCGTTGCAGGGGTTGCCAAAAACATTCAGTACTTC
clone_size: .; v_call: TRBV5-8; d_call: .; j_call: TRBJ2-7; cdr3_aa: CASSGALEQYF; cdr3_nt: TGTGCCAGCAGCGGGGCCCTCGAGCAGTACTTC
clone_size: .; v_call: TRBV28; d_call: .; j_call: TRBJ2-6; cdr3_aa: CASRDGVGANVLTF; cdr3_nt: TGTGCCAGCAGGGACGGGGTTGGGGCCAACGTCCTGACTTTC
clone_size: .; v_call: TRBV5-1; d_call: TRBD2; j_call: TRBJ2-7; cdr3_aa: CASSFGTSGLDEQYF; cdr3_nt: TGCGCCAGCAGCTTCGGGACTAGCGGGCTCGACGAGCAGTACTTC
clone_size: once; v_call: TRBV27; d_call: TRBD2; j_call: TRBJ2-5; cdr3_aa: CASRYKAGGRETQYF; cdr3_nt: TGTGCCAGCAGATACAAAGCGGGAGGAAGAGAGACCCAGTACTTC
clone_size: .; v_call: TRBV28; d_call: .; j_call: TRBJ1-4; cdr3_aa: CASSSGVNEKLFF; cdr3_nt: TGTGCCAGCAGCTCCGGAGTTAATGAAAAACTGTTTTTT
clone_size: .; v_call: TRBV5-1; d_call: TRBD2; j_call: TRBJ2-5; cdr3_aa: CASSSGGLQETQYF; cdr3_nt: TGCGCCAGCAGCTCGGGGGGACTTCAAGAGACCCAGTACTTC
clone_size: .; v_call: TRBV9; d_call: TRBD1; j_call: TRBJ1-5; cdr3_aa: CASSPRGGVLDGRNQPQHF; cdr3_nt: TGTGCCAGCAGCCCCAGAGGGGGCGTGCTGGACGGCAGGAATCAGCCCCAGCATTTT
clone_size: .; v_call: TRBV19; d_call: .; j_call: TRBJ2-5; cdr3_aa: CASSAEGQETQYF; cdr3_nt: TGTGCCAGTAGTGCGGAAGGTCAAGAGACCCAGTACTTC
clone_size: .; v_call: TRBV27; d_call: TRBD1; j_call: TRBJ1-4; cdr3_aa: CASSLTTGGTGGEKLFF; cdr3_nt: TGTGCCAGCAGTTTAACCACCGGGGGGACAGGGGGCGAAAAACTGTTTTTT
clone_size: .; v_call: TRBV10-1; d_call: TRBD1; j_call: TRBJ1-2; cdr3_aa: CASSGTGFYGYTF; cdr3_nt: TGCGCCAGCAGTGGGACAGGGTTCTATGGCTACACCTTC
clone_size: .; v_call: TRBV5-1; d_call: .; j_call: TRBJ1-1; cdr3_aa: CASSLGQGTTEAFF; cdr3_nt: TGCGCCAGCAGCTTGGGGCAGGGGACCACTGAAGCTTTCTTT
clone_size: .; v_call: TRBV7-2; d_call: TRBD1; j_call: TRBJ2-7; cdr3_aa: CASSSTGAPYEQYF; cdr3_nt: TGTGCCAGCAGCTCGACAGGGGCCCCCTACGAGCAGTACTTC
clone_size: .; v_call: TRBV7-7; d_call: .; j_call: TRBJ2-5; cdr3_aa: CASSFNPGVSGETQYF; cdr3_nt: TGTGCCAGCAGCTTTAATCCCGGGGTTAGTGGAGAGACCCAGTACTTC
clone_size: .; v_call: TRBV6-1; d_call: .; j_call: TRBJ1-1; cdr3_aa: CASRTRGEAFF; cdr3_nt: TGTGCCAGCAGGACTAGGGGTGAAGCTTTCTTT
clone_size: .; v_call: TRBV5-8; d_call: .; j_call: TRBJ2-3; cdr3_aa: CASSSGRGTQYF; cdr3_nt: TGTGCCAGCAGCTCCGGGCGCGGTACGCAGTATTTT
clone_size: .; v_call: TRBV21-1; d_call: .; j_call: TRBJ2-1; cdr3_aa: CASTQGTPDEQFF; cdr3_nt: TGTGCCAGCACACAAGGGACTCCCGATGAGCAGTTCTTC
clone_size: once; v_call: TRBV4-1; d_call: .; j_call: TRBJ1-4; cdr3_aa: CASSLAPLFNEKLFF; cdr3_nt: TGCGCCAGCAGTCTCGCTCCGTTATTTAATGAAAAACTGTTTTTT
clone_size: once; v_call: TRBV28; d_call: TRBD1; j_call: TRBJ1-2; cdr3_aa: CASSQGQGYGYTF; cdr3_nt: TGTGCCAGCAGTCAGGGACAGGGTTATGGCTACACCTTC
clone_size: .; v_call: TRBV13; d_call: TRBD2; j_call: TRBJ2-7; cdr3_aa: CASSLGGGEQYF; cdr3_nt: TGTGCCAGCAGCTTAGGCGGGGGGGAGCAGTACTTC
clone_size: .; v_call: TRBV27; d_call: .; j_call: TRBJ2-7; cdr3_aa: CASRRVRGGEQYF; cdr3_nt: TGTGCCAGCAGGCGCGTCCGAGGGGGCGAGCAGTACTTC
clone_size: .; v_call: TRBV28; d_call: .; j_call: TRBJ1-6; cdr3_aa: CASSSLARSPLHF; cdr3_nt: TGTGCCAGCAGTTCCCTGGCACGATCACCCCTCCACTTT
clone_size: .; v_call: TRBV7-9; d_call: .; j_call: TRBJ2-5; cdr3_aa: CASRPPIVGTSQETQYF; cdr3_nt: TGTGCCAGCAGGCCCCCTATAGTGGGGACCAGCCAAGAGACCCAGTACTTC
clone_size: .; v_call: TRBV19; d_call: .; j_call: TRBJ1-1; cdr3_aa: CASSISPTTNTEAFF; cdr3_nt: TGTGCCAGTAGTATAAGTCCCACAACGAACACTGAAGCTTTCTTT
clone_size: .; v_call: TRBV19; d_call: TRBD1; j_call: TRBJ1-5; cdr3_aa: CASSIAETGNQPQHF; cdr3_nt: TGTGCCAGTAGTATAGCCGAGACAGGGAATCAGCCCCAGCATTTT
clone_size: .; v_call: TRBV28; d_call: .; j_call: TRBJ2-3; cdr3_aa: CASSLASERTRTDTQYF; cdr3_nt: TGTGCCAGCAGTTTAGCCAGCGAGCGGACGCGCACAGATACGCAGTATTTT
clone_size: .; v_call: TRBV25-1; d_call: TRBD1; j_call: TRBJ1-2; cdr3_aa: CASSPRTGAVNYGYTF; cdr3_nt: TGTGCCAGCAGCCCGAGGACAGGGGCTGTTAACTATGGCTACACCTTC
clone_size: .; v_call: TRBV28; d_call: TRBD2; j_call: TRBJ2-1; cdr3_aa: CASSLWLAGNNEQFF; cdr3_nt: TGTGCCAGCAGTTTGTGGCTAGCGGGGAACAATGAGCAGTTCTTC
clone_size: .; v_call: TRBV7-8; d_call: TRBD2; j_call: TRBJ2-5; cdr3_aa: CASSFWRESETQYF; cdr3_nt: TGTGCCAGCAGCTTCTGGCGGGAGAGTGAGACCCAGTACTTC
clone_size: .; v_call: TRBV9; d_call: .; j_call: TRBJ1-3; cdr3_aa: CASTSSRISGNTIYF; cdr3_nt: TGTGCCAGCACCTCCTCAAGGATCTCTGGAAACACCATATATTTT
clone_size: .; v_call: TRBV7-9; d_call: .; j_call: TRBJ2-7; cdr3_aa: CASSLERRTNEQYF; cdr3_nt: TGTGCCAGCAGCTTAGAGCGCAGGACCAACGAGCAGTACTTC
clone_size: .; v_call: TRBV6-5; d_call: TRBD1; j_call: TRBJ1-1; cdr3_aa: CASSLITGVNTEAFF; cdr3_nt: TGTGCCAGCAGTCTTATAACAGGGGTCAACACTGAAGCTTTCTTT
clone_size: .; v_call: TRBV28; d_call: .; j_call: TRBJ1-3; cdr3_aa: CASRGTPGNTIYF; cdr3_nt: TGTGCCAGCAGGGGGACCCCAGGAAACACCATATATTTT
clone_size: few; v_call: TRBV11-2; d_call: .; j_call: TRBJ1-2; cdr3_aa: CASSLGRAYGYTF; cdr3_nt: TGTGCCAGCAGCTTAGGGCGGGCCTATGGCTACACCTTC
clone_size: .; v_call: TRBV19; d_call: .; j_call: TRBJ2-5; cdr3_aa: CASTGGPPIQETQYF; cdr3_nt: TGTGCCAGTACCGGGGGCCCTCCGATTCAAGAGACCCAGTACTTC
clone_size: .; v_call: TRBV6-1; d_call: TRBD1; j_call: TRBJ1-5; cdr3_aa: CASRNRGSNQPQHF; cdr3_nt: TGTGCCAGCAGAAACAGGGGATCCAATCAGCCCCAGCATTTT
clone_size: .; v_call: TRBV12-5; d_call: .; j_call: TRBJ2-7; cdr3_aa: CASGPSPYEQYF; cdr3_nt: TGTGCTAGTGGCCCGAGTCCTTACGAGCAGTACTTC
clone_size: .; v_call: TRBV28; d_call: .; j_call: TRBJ1-1; cdr3_aa: CASSREGEAFF; cdr3_nt: TGTGCCAGCAGCCGGGAGGGGGAAGCTTTCTTT